The 28 T cell receptor beta chains in this list originate from one sample, sequenced in a study of cytomegalovirus exposure and HLA in healthy donors (dated by TCRdb to 2015 to 2018). The library relied on the immunoSEQ multiplex PCR assay. The multiplex PCR relied on a mix of 60 forward primers for TCR Vbeta segments and 13 reverse primers for TCR Jbeta segments. This immuneACCESS table, as held by TCRdb, lists in-frame sequences with V and J called but not all clones. Of the missing ones, under half trace to an unresolved V gene in checked studies; the others have no known cause. Present in this sample are some 140,000 clones, roughly three fifths of which were seen just once. The biggest ten clones account for 2% to 3% of the sample. The sample comprised PBMCs. The receptors stem from a woman between 35 and 50 years old in good health and CMV-seronegative.

J is TRBJ2-2 and V is TRBV11-2; TRBD1 agrees at 9 bases. CDR1 is SGHAT and CDR2 is FQNNGV in the germline V gene. Trimming at V came to 7 bases and at J to 3 bases, leaving 6 bases not matched to a gene. This CDR3 region has 15 residues. CDR3 bases: TGTGCCAGCAACGAACGGGACAGGGACACCGGGGAGCTGTTTTTT. It yields the protein CASNERDRDTGELFF.

This clone was observed once. This rearrangement joins TRBV14 to TRBJ2-7; D is ambiguous. Germline V gives CDR1 SGHDN, CDR2 FVKESK. The CDR3 sequence is 16 residues long. V lost 0 bases, J lost 2 bases, and 14 bases lay in between. DNA for the CDR3: TGTGCCAGCAGCCAAGATCCTTTTACAGTTCCCTACGAGCAGTACTTC. It yields the protein CASSQDPFTVPYEQYF.

The V call is TRBV2, the J call TRBJ2-7, with D tentatively TRBD1 (6 bases). Trimming took 4 bases from V and 5 from J, leaving 15 bases between them. This CDR3 has 14 residues. Germline V gene sequence: CDR1 SNHLY, CDR2 FYNNEI. This CDR3 is CASSVRDTADEQYF. As DNA, the CDR3 is TGTGCCAGCAGTGTTCGGGACACCGCTGACGAGCAGTACTTC.

The V and J genes are TRBV7-2 and TRBJ1-2; 7 nucleotides align to TRBD1. The CDR3 loop spans 14 amino acids. Trimming at V came to 1 base and at J to 3 bases, leaving 2 bases not matched to a gene. In germline, CDR1 is SGHTA, CDR2 FQGNSA. CDR3: CASSLEGAYYGYTF. The CDR3 DNA sequence: TGTGCCAGCAGCTTAGAGGGGGCGTACTATGGCTACACCTTC.

This clone appeared a few times. The rearrangement uses TRBV28 and TRBJ2-4; 8 bases agree with TRBD1. V lost 5 bases, J lost 0 bases, and 6 bases stayed unmatched. Germline CDR1 and CDR2: MDHEN and SYDVKM. This CDR3 contains 16 residues. CDR3 amino acids: CASSVGTGLAKNIQYF. CDR3 DNA sequence: TGTGCCAGCAGTGTAGGGACAGGTCTAGCCAAAAACATTCAGTACTTC.

The chain is built from TRBV20-1 and TRBJ2-7; D is ambiguous. The CDR3 contains 11 residues. The ends were cut back, 5 bases at V and 5 bases at J, with 10 bases in the middle. CDR1 is DFQATT and CDR2 is SNEGSKA in the germline V gene (reference sequence). For the CDR3, the DNA is TGCAGTGCTCTTCGACAAGACGAGCAGTACTTC. As protein: CSALRQDEQYF.

The chain carries TRBV6-5 and TRBJ2-2, with D uncertain. Germline V lookup: CDR1 MNHEY, CDR2 SVGAGI. V lost 4 bases, J lost 2 bases, and 8 bases lay in between. The CDR3 consists of 14 residues. CDR3 nucleotides: TGTGCCAGCAGTTCGGTTTTTAACACCGGGGAGCTGTTTTTT. Amino acid sequence: CASSSVFNTGELFF.

The chain couples TRBV10-3 to TRBJ2-1; unclear D gene. The CDR3 has 11 amino acids. V shed 4 bases and J shed 9 bases, with 7 bases lying between them. CDR1 and CDR2 from the germline V gene are ENHRY and SYGVKD. The CDR3 is CAISGGIEQFF. Here the CDR3 DNA reads TGTGCCATCAGTGGAGGAATTGAGCAGTTCTTC.

The gene calls are TRBV5-1 and TRBJ1-1; D is unresolved. CDR3 length equals 15 residues. CDR1 and CDR2 (germline): SGHRS, YFSETQ. The V and J ends lost 4 bases and 1 base respectively, with 14 bases between them. CDR3 residues: CASSRRHDPNTEAFF. CDR3 DNA: TGCGCCAGCAGCCGCCGACACGATCCGAACACTGAAGCTTTCTTT.

V gene TRBV7-6 combines with J gene TRBJ1-1; 11 nucleotides align to TRBD1. Germline V CDR1 and CDR2: SGHVS, FNYEAQ. The CDR3 totals 16 residues. Trimming removed 4 bases from V and 1 base from J; junction bases left unmatched: 5. CDR3 protein: CASSSEDRGRNTEAFF. DNA for the CDR3: TGTGCCAGCAGCTCCGAGGACAGGGGGCGGAACACTGAAGCTTTCTTT.

This clone appeared a few times. This chain uses TRBV7-9 with TRBJ2-2; 8 positions agree with TRBD1. The CDR3 extends over 14 amino acids. Germline V lookup: CDR1 SEHNR, CDR2 FQNEAQ (reference sequence). Unmatched junction bases numbered 3, after V lost 4 bases and J lost 5 bases. This CDR3 reads CASSSYRGTGELFF. The CDR3 DNA reads TGTGCCAGCAGCTCTTACAGGGGGACCGGGGAGCTGTTTTTT.

The J gene is TRBJ1-6, the V gene TRBV9; no reliable D call. The CDR3 has 14 amino acids. Germline assignment: CDR1 SGDLS and CDR2 YYNGEE. Deletions cut 3 bases from V and 5 bases from J, with 9 bases between. The CDR3 sequence: CASSEAGNNSPLHF. CDR3 nucleotide sequence: TGTGCCAGCAGCGAGGCGGGAAATAATTCACCCCTCCACTTT.

This clone was seen once. This chain uses TRBV27 with TRBJ2-7, with TRBD1 identical over 11 bases. Germline V gives CDR1 MNHEY, CDR2 SMNVEV (reference sequence). The CDR3 runs to 14 residues. V was clipped by 3 bases and J by 2 bases; unmatched bases: 0. The DNA for the CDR3 is TGTGCCAGCAGTTTGGGACAGGGGGCCTACGAGCAGTACTTC. Translation gives CASSLGQGAYEQYF.

This rearrangement joins TRBV4-3 to TRBJ2-3; 12 bases line up with TRBD2. After removal of 0 bases from V and 3 bases from J, the junction contained 7 bases not matched to a gene. There are 18 residues in the CDR3. CDR1 and CDR2 from the germline V gene are LGHNA and YSLEER. Written as DNA, the CDR3 is TGCGCCAGCAGCCAAGAAGGGGCTAGCGGGGGGGCAACAGATACGCAGTATTTT. Its protein product is CASSQEGASGGATDTQYF.

J is TRBJ1-6 and V is TRBV6-1, with D unresolved. The CDR3 is 16 residues long. Trimming removed 2 bases from V and 2 bases from J, with 10 bases in between. Per the germline V gene, CDR1 is MNHNS and CDR2 is SASEGT. CDR3 DNA sequence: TGTGCCAGCAGTGAACAGGCCTCCACCTATAATTCACCCCTCCACTTT. Protein: CASSEQASTYNSPLHF.

This chain joins TRBV9 and TRBJ2-2, with 9 positions matching TRBD1. The CDR3 spans 16 residues. The germline gives CDR1 SGDLS, CDR2 YYNGEE. V gave up 3 bases and J gave up 4 bases; unmatched junction bases: 7. This CDR3 is CASSEGGTGSTGELFF. The CDR3 DNA sequence: TGTGCCAGCAGCGAGGGGGGGACAGGGAGCACCGGGGAGCTGTTTTTT.

CDR3 loop: CASSLKEISGNTIYF. DNA of the CDR3: TGTGCCAGCAGTTTAAAGGAGATCTCTGGAAACACCATATATTTT. The chain joins TRBV28 to TRBJ1-3; D is uncertain. V lost 2 bases, J lost 0 bases, and 8 bases lay in between. This CDR3 region has 15 residues. Germline V gene sequence: CDR1 MDHEN, CDR2 SYDVKM. The complete variable domain, with remaining parts taken from reference TRBV28 and TRBJ1-3, reads DVKVTQSSRYLVKRTGEKVFLECVQDMDHENMFWYRQDPGLGLRLIYFSYDVKMKEKGDIPEGYSVSREKKERFSLILESASTNQTSMYLCASSLKEISGNTIYFGEGSWLTVV.

This clone came up a few times. J is TRBJ1-1 and V is TRBV2; D possibly corresponds to TRBD1 (5 bases). The CDR3 contains 13 residues. V dropped 5 bases and J dropped 1 base, with 8 bases sitting between them. Germline V lookup: CDR1 SNHLY, CDR2 FYNNEI. The CDR3 reads CASSTGSNTEAFF. The CDR3 DNA reads as TGTGCCAGCAGTACAGGTTCGAACACTGAAGCTTTCTTT.

This chain connects TRBV7-2 to TRBJ1-5; the D is unclear. The CDR3 spans 13 residues. Germline-derived CDR1 and CDR2 are SGHTA and FQGNSA. The V gene lost 7 bases and the J gene lost 7 bases, with 14 bases spanning the gap. CDR3 nucleotides: TGTGCCAGCAACCCGGAGGCATGGCAGCCCCAGCATTTT. This gives the protein CASNPEAWQPQHF.

The gene calls are TRBV7-9 and TRBJ1-1; TRBD1 matches 9 bases. CDR1 and CDR2 from the germline V gene are SEHNR and FQNEAQ (reference sequence). This CDR3 is 17 amino acids long. After removal of 4 bases from V and 3 bases from J, the junction contained 12 bases not matched to a gene. CDR3 DNA: TGTGCCAGCAGCTCACTTACGGGACAGGGATATGACACTGAAGCTTTCTTT. Its protein product is CASSSLTGQGYDTEAFF. Full variable domain (missing parts from reference TRBV7-9 and TRBJ1-1): DTGVSQNPRHKITKRGQNVTFRCDPISEHNRLYWYRQTLGQGPEFLTYFQNEAQLEKSRLLSDRFSAERPKGSFSTLEIQRTEQGDSAMYLCASSSLTGQGYDTEAFFGQGTRLTVV.

The J gene is TRBJ1-1, the V gene TRBV28; D is possibly TRBD1 (5 bases). V was shortened by 6 bases and J by 1 base, with 12 bases between the two germline ends. The CDR3 contains 14 residues. Germline V gene lookup returns CDR1 MDHEN and CDR2 SYDVKM. The CDR3 DNA is TGTGCCAGCAGGCTGAGCGGGGGGAACACTGAAGCTTTCTTT. Protein product: CASRLSGGNTEAFF. Complete variable domain (other parts from reference TRBV28 and TRBJ1-1): DVKVTQSSRYLVKRTGEKVFLECVQDMDHENMFWYRQDPGLGLRLIYFSYDVKMKEKGDIPEGYSVSREKKERFSLILESASTNQTSMYLCASRLSGGNTEAFFGQGTRLTVV.

The CDR3 spells CASRQGVWPEAFF. The CDR3, as DNA: TGTGCCTCCAGACAGGGAGTGTGGCCTGAAGCTTTCTTT. The genes are TRBV2 and TRBJ1-1; 7 nucleotides agree with TRBD1. V lost 11 bases to trimming and J lost 6 bases; unmatched junction nucleotides: 12. Germline values: CDR1 SNHLY, CDR2 FYNNEI. This CDR3 region has 13 residues. The entire variable domain, with the rest obtained from reference TRBV2 and TRBJ1-1, is as follows: EPEVTQTPSHQVTQMGQEVILRCVPISNHLYFYWYRQILGQKVEFLVSFYNNEISEKSEIFDDQFSVERPDGSNFTLKIRSTKLEDSAMYFCASRQGVWPEAFFGQGTRLTVV.

DNA for the CDR3: TGTGCTAGTGGTTTGACGGCAGGGACAGGGGTTTCCCCCTCTGGGGCCAACGTCCTGACTTTC. As protein: CASGLTAGTGVSPSGANVLTF. This chain uses TRBV12-5 with TRBJ2-6; 10 bases are a match to TRBD1. Germline V lookup: CDR1 LGHNT, CDR2 FRNRAP. The CDR3 runs to 21 residues. The V gene end was trimmed by 2 bases and the J gene end by 0 bases; junction bases not matched to a gene: 13.

This clone came up a few times. V and J are TRBV20-1 and TRBJ2-3; 7 bases line up with TRBD1. This CDR3 comprises 11 residues. Germline CDR1 reads DFQATT; CDR2 reads SNEGSKA (reference sequence). V shed 6 bases, J shed 11 bases, and the junction held 8 bases outside the gene matches. The CDR3 is CSASRQGEQYF. The CDR3 coding sequence is TGCAGTGCCTCTAGACAGGGTGAGCAGTATTTT.

This clone turned up a few times. The rearrangement joins TRBV5-4 to TRBJ1-1; no firm D call. Germline V lookup: CDR1 SGHNT, CDR2 YYREEE (reference sequence). Between the trimmed V and J ends, which lost 2 bases and 1 base, there was a span of 9 bases. CDR3 length: 14 residues. The CDR3 sequence: CASSFRLANTEAFF. The CDR3 bases are TGTGCCAGCAGCTTTAGACTTGCGAACACTGAAGCTTTCTTT.

The chain recombines TRBV6-5 with TRBJ2-1; TRBD1 agrees at 9 bases. The CDR3 is made up of 14 amino acids. Trimming removed 5 bases from V and 3 bases from J; junction bases left unmatched: 2. Germline V gives CDR1 MNHEY, CDR2 SVGAGI. The CDR3 nucleotides are TGTGCCAGCAGTCGACAGGGGGACTACAATGAGCAGTTCTTC. This sequence encodes CASSRQGDYNEQFF.

This clone has just a few counts. The chain has TRBV25-1 and TRBJ2-7; D may be TRBD1 (6 bases). This CDR3 comprises 12 residues. Germline CDR1 and CDR2: MGHDK and SYGVNS. The V gene lost 6 bases and the J gene lost 4 bases, with 10 bases spanning the gap. The CDR3, as DNA: TGTGCCAGCAGAAGGGGGAATTACGAGCAGTACTTC. This gives the protein CASRRGNYEQYF.

The rearrangement links TRBV25-1 to TRBJ1-2; D is uncertain. The CDR3 totals 13 residues. V was shortened by 3 bases and J by 2 bases, with 7 bases between the two germline ends. Germline V gene data show CDR1 as MGHDK and CDR2 as SYGVNS. CDR3 protein: CASSESGNYGYTF. The CDR3 coding sequence is TGTGCCAGCAGTGAGTCAGGAAACTATGGCTACACCTTC.